The present T cell receptor (beta chain) was sequenced within a study of cytomegalovirus exposure and HLA in healthy donors. There are 16 residues in the CDR3. The V end lost 2 bases, the J end lost 1 base, and 15 bases lay between the germline ends. In germline, CDR1 is MDHEN, CDR2 SYDVKM. Primers: 60 Vbeta forward and 13 Jbeta reverse. Sequenced by immunoSEQ multiplex PCR; TCRdb stores in-frame clones only, minus some. In the table there are 95,000 to 110,000 clones, around 73% of which are singletons. The gene calls are TRBV28 and TRBJ2-7; TRBD1 is a possible D gene (5 bases). The sequenced sample consisted of PBMCs. The clonotype originates from a young man in good health and CMV-seronegative. The CDR3 here is CASSLPRTPRSYEQYF. In DNA form, the CDR3 reads TGTGCCAGCAGTTTACCGAGGACACCCCGATCCTACGAGCAGTACTTC.